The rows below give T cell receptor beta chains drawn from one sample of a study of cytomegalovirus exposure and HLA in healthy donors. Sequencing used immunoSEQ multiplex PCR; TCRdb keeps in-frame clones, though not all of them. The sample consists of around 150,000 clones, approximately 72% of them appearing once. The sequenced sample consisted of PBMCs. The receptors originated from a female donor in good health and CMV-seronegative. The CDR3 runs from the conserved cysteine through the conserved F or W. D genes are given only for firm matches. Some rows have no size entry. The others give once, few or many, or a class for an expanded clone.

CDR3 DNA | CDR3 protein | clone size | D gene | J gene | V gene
TGTGCCAGCAGCAACGTACTGAACACCATATATTTT | CASSNVLNTIYF | . | . | TRBJ1-3 | TRBV7-9
TGTGCCAGCAGCTTGGCCGGGGTGAACACTGAAGCTTTCTTT | CASSLAGVNTEAFF | . | . | TRBJ1-1 | TRBV7-2
TGTGCCAGCAGCTTTACAGGGTACTCTGGGGCCAACGTCCTGACTTTC | CASSFTGYSGANVLTF | . | . | TRBJ2-6 | TRBV13
TGTGCCAGCCGTTCGATGGACAGGGGGGCAGGCAATCAGCCCCAGCATTTT | CASRSMDRGAGNQPQHF | . | TRBD1 | TRBJ1-5 | TRBV27
TGTGCCAGCAGTTATGGAGCGATGGAGGGCTACACCTTC | CASSYGAMEGYTF | . | . | TRBJ1-2 | TRBV6-5
TGTGCCAGTAGTCCTACAGTCCACACTGAAGCTTTCTTT | CASSPTVHTEAFF | few | . | TRBJ1-1 | TRBV19
TGTGCCAGCACAACGACTAGCGGGTACAATGAGCAGTTCTTC | CASTTTSGYNEQFF | . | TRBD2 | TRBJ2-1 | TRBV27
TGTGCCTGGAGTTCCGACAGCAACCCTGGAAACACCATATATTTT | CAWSSDSNPGNTIYF | . | . | TRBJ1-3 | TRBV30
TGTGCCAGCTCACCACCGGGGAGGGATACGCAGTATTTT | CASSPPGRDTQYF | few | . | TRBJ2-3 | TRBV18
TGTGCCATCAGTGACAGAGGTCAGCCCCAGCATTTT | CAISDRGQPQHF | . | . | TRBJ1-5 | TRBV10-3
TGTGCCAGCAGCTTCAACGGACAGGGAATCGACGAGCAGTACTTC | CASSFNGQGIDEQYF | few | TRBD1 | TRBJ2-7 | TRBV7-3
TGTGCCAGCAGCATTACTAGCGGCCCCTCCTACGAGCAGTACTTC | CASSITSGPSYEQYF | . | TRBD2 | TRBJ2-7 | TRBV7-2
TGTGCCAGCAGCTTTCTTAGGTTTCAGGGCGATCAGCCCCAGCATTTT | CASSFLRFQGDQPQHF | . | . | TRBJ1-5 | TRBV7-8